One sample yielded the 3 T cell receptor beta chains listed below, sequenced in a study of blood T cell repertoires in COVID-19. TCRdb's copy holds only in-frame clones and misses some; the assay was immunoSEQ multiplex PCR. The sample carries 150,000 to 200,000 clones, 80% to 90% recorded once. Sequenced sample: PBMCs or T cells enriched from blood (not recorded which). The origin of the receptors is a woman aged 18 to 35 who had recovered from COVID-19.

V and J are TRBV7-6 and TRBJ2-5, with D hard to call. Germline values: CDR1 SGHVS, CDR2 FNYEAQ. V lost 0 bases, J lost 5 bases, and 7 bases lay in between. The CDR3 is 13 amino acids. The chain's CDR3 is CASSLASRETQYF. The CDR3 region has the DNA TGTGCCAGCAGCTTAGCTTCGCGGGAGACCCAGTACTTC. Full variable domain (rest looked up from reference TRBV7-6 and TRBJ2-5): GAGVSQSPRYKVTKRGQDVALRCDPISGHVSLYWYRQALGQGPEFLTYFNYEAQQDKSGLPNDRFSAERPEGSISTLTIQRTEQRDSAMYRCASSLASRETQYFGPGTRLLVL.

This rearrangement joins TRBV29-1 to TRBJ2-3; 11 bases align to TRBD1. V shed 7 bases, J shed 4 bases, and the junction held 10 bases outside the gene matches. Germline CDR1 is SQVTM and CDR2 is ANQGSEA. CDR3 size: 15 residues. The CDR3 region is CSAPGQGEKADTQYF. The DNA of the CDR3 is TGCAGCGCGCCGGGACAGGGGGAGAAAGCAGATACGCAGTATTTT.

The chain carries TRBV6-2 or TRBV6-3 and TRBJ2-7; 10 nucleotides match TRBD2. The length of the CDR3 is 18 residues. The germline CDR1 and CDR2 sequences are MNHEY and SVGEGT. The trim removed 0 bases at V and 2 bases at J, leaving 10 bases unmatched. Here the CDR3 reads CASSYSETSGLRTYEQYF. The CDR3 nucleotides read TGTGCCAGCAGTTACTCGGAGACTAGCGGGCTCCGGACCTACGAGCAGTACTTC.